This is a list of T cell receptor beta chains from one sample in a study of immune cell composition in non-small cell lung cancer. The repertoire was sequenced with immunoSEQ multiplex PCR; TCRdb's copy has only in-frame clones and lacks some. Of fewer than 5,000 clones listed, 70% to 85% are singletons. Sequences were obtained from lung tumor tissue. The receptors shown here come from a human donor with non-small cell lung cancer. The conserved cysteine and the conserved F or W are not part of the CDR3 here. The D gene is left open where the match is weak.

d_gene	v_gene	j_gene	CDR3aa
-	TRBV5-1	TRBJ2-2	ASSWTASTGELF
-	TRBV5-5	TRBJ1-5	ASSPWENQPQH
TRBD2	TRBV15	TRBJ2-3	ATRKGLAGGRWGTDTQY
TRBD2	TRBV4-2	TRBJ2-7	ASSQEPSGSSYEQY
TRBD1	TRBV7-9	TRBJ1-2	AGNIGTGLPGYT
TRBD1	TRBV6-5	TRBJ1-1	ASSYKGAAGEAF
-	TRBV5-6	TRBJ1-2	ASSSVSNYGYT
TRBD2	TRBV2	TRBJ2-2	ASRLAGWFGELF
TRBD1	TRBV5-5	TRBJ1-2	ASSQTGIPTYGYT
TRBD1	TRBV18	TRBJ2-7	ASSGQYYEQY
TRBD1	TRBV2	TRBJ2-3	ASSGGQTYADTQY
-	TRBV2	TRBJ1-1	ASKPRGASSNTEAF
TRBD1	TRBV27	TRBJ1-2	ASSPQGLGYGYT
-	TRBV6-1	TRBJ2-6	ASSEEGTGANVLT
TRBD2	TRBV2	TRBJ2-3	ASIVGLAGGSDTQY
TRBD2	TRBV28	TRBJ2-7	ALTSGRAGEQY
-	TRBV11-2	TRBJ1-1	ASSFGQLNTEAF
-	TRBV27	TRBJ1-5	ASSPEGGSQPQH
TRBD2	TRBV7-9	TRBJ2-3	ASSRTSGTDTQY
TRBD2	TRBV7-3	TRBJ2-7	ASSPEPGLAQYEQY
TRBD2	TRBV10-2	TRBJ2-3	ASRRTSGTTDTQY
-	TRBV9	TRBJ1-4	ASSRDQGFANEKLF
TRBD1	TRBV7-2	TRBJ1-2	ASRQRQGFYGYT
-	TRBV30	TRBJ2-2	AWSVADSDTGELF
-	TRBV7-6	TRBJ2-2	ASSLPPLSGYTGELF
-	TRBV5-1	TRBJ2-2	ASSPRGKNTGELF
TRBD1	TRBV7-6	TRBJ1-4	ASSPQGGDEKLF
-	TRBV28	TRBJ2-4	ASSLRGLGGGLAKNIQY